Shown below are 26 T cell receptor beta chains from a single sample sequenced in a study of blood T cell repertoires in COVID-19. Repertoires were generated with immunoSEQ multiplex PCR, while TCRdb's copy carries only in-frame clones and drops some. The table includes about 200,000 clones, 80% to 85% detected once. The sequenced sample consisted of peripheral blood. The receptors derive from a woman over 75 with COVID-19, enrolled during active disease.

This clone was seen a single time. This chain joins TRBV7-2 and TRBJ1-1; the match to TRBD1 covers 9 bases. CDR1 and CDR2 (germline): SGHTA, FQGNSA. CDR3 length: 15 residues. V gave up 5 bases and J gave up 3 bases; unmatched junction bases: 7. CDR3 region: CASSLSGQGYTEAFF. The CDR3 DNA follows: TGTGCCAGCAGCCTTTCGGGACAGGGATACACTGAAGCTTTCTTT. The variable domain in full, with the rest retrieved from reference TRBV7-2 and TRBJ1-1, is GAGVSQSPSNKVTEKGKDVELRCDPISGHTALYWYRQSLGQGLEFLIYFQGNSAPDKSGLPSDRFSAERTGGSVSTLTIQRTQQEDSAVYLCASSLSGQGYTEAFFGQGTRLTVV.

The rearrangement joins TRBV3-1 (or the pseudogene TRBV3-2) to TRBJ2-3; 12 nucleotides match TRBD2. CDR1 is LGHDT and CDR2 is YNNKEL in the germline V gene (reference sequence). The CDR3 sequence is 17 residues long. Trimming took 4 bases from V and 0 from J; bases not matched to a gene: 5. The CDR3 nucleotides are TGTGCCAGCAGCCTCCGGACTAGCGGGATTAGCACAGATACGCAGTATTTT. Protein sequence: CASSLRTSGISTDTQYF.

The chain uses TRBV3-1 (or the pseudogene TRBV3-2) and TRBJ2-5; D uncertain. The germline V and J ends were trimmed by 1 base and 1 base, with 7 bases remaining between them. This CDR3 has 14 residues. Germline lookup yields CDR1 LGHDT and CDR2 YNNKEL (reference sequence). This chain's CDR3 is CASSQVFVQETQYF. The CDR3, as DNA: TGTGCCAGCAGCCAAGTTTTCGTCCAAGAGACCCAGTACTTC.

The CDR3 DNA is TGTGCCAGTAGTTTGCCGGGACAGGCACGCTATGGCTACACCTTC. The encoded protein is CASSLPGQARYGYTF. The chain employs TRBV19 and TRBJ1-2, with 8 bases aligning to TRBD1. With V trimmed by 5 bases and J by 4 bases, 9 bases remained unmatched. The CDR3 is made up of 15 amino acids. Per germline, CDR1 LNHDA and CDR2 SQIVND (reference sequence). The full variable domain, rest sourced from reference TRBV19 and TRBJ1-2, is DGGITQSPKYLFRKEGQNVTLSCEQNLNHDAMYWYRQDPGQGLRLIYYSQIVNDFQKGDIAEGYSVSREKKESFPLTVTSAQKNPTAFYLCASSLPGQARYGYTFGSGTRLTVV.

This chain joins TRBV28 and TRBJ2-7; maybe TRBD1 (5 bases). The CDR3 loop spans 16 amino acids. V gave up 7 bases and J gave up 0 bases, with 19 bases separating them. CDR1 and CDR2 from the germline V gene are MDHEN and SYDVKM. The CDR3 here is CASKVVSGRLSYEQYF. The CDR3 nucleotides read TGTGCCAGCAAAGTCGTCTCAGGGCGGCTCTCCTACGAGCAGTACTTC.

The chain is built from TRBV4-1 and TRBJ1-6; D remains unclear. Per germline, CDR1 MGHRA and CDR2 YSYEKL. The CDR3 spans 13 residues. V dropped 1 base and J dropped 7 bases, with 5 bases sitting between them. This CDR3 is CASSQVSNSPLHF. The CDR3 DNA reads as TGCGCCAGCAGCCAAGTTTCGAATTCACCCCTCCACTTT.

This chain uses TRBV12-5 with TRBJ1-2; 10 bases fit TRBD1. Per germline, CDR1 LGHNT and CDR2 FRNRAP. The CDR3 runs to 14 residues. V lost 7 bases to trimming and J lost 0 bases; unmatched junction nucleotides: 2. This chain's CDR3 is CASEGQGTNYGYTF. CDR3 in DNA: TGTGCTAGTGAGGGACAGGGGACTAACTATGGCTACACCTTC.

This chain uses TRBV12-3 or TRBV12-4 with TRBJ1-2, with 9 nucleotides matching TRBD1. The CDR3 totals 13 residues. Trimming cost V 3 bases and J 13 bases; bases outside gene matches: 9. Here the CDR3 DNA reads TGTGCCAGCAGTTTGGGACAGGGAATGTTGCTCACCTTC. Its translation is CASSLGQGMLLTF.

The rearrangement uses TRBV14 and TRBJ2-7; D is ambiguous. Germline assignment: CDR1 SGHDN and CDR2 FVKESK. V was shortened by 5 bases and J by 6 bases, with 11 bases between the two germline ends. The CDR3 has 12 residues. CDR3 DNA sequence: TGTGCCAGCAGCATGCAGCGTGTCGAGCAGTACTTC. This gives the protein CASSMQRVEQYF. The variable domain in full, completed from reference TRBV14 and TRBJ2-7, reads EAGVTQFPSHSVIEKGQTVTLRCDPISGHDNLYWYRRVMGKEIKFLLHFVKESKQDESGMPNNRFLAERTGGTYSTLKVQPAELEDSGVYFCASSMQRVEQYFGPGTRLTVT.

This chain uses TRBV14 with TRBJ1-2; D is undetermined. The CDR3 sequence is 16 residues long. V lost 1 base and J 4 bases, leaving 16 bases between the germline ends. Germline V gene sequence: CDR1 SGHDN, CDR2 FVKESK. This CDR3 is CASSQGGPRAAYGYTF. The CDR3 DNA reads as TGTGCCAGCAGCCAAGGTGGACCGAGGGCGGCCTATGGCTACACCTTC.

The genes are TRBV5-4 and TRBJ2-1; D is perhaps TRBD2 (5 bases). Trimming pared 2 bases from V and 2 bases from J, leaving 17 bases between. The germline gives CDR1 SGHNT, CDR2 YYREEE (reference sequence). This CDR3 has 17 residues. The CDR3 DNA reads TGTGCCAGCAGCTTCGCTACGAAAGGAGGTCCCTACAATGAGCAGTTCTTC. It yields the protein CASSFATKGGPYNEQFF.

The V and J genes are TRBV5-7 and TRBJ2-7; 9 bases agree with TRBD1. Being an ORF, TRBV5-7 has a function that is uncertain. The junction had 16 bases not matched to a gene; V was cut back by 5 bases and J by 4 bases. The CDR3 runs to 17 residues. CDR3 region: CASRVCIRDREKYEQYF. CDR3 in DNA: TGTGCCAGCAGGGTGTGCATCCGGGACAGGGAGAAGTACGAGCAGTACTTC.

This sequence joins TRBV6-5 and TRBJ2-1, with D hard to call. The CDR3 sequence is 11 residues long. Trimming removed 5 bases at V and 9 bases at J, with 8 bases between. Germline V gene lookup returns CDR1 MNHEY and CDR2 SVGAGI. The CDR3 DNA sequence: TGTGCCAGCAGTCTCCGGAGTGAGCAGTTCTTC. Protein: CASSLRSEQFF.

V gene TRBV19 combines with J gene TRBJ2-1; D gene unclear. The germline V gene has CDR1 LNHDA and CDR2 SQIVND (reference sequence). The CDR3 has 15 residues. V was pared by 4 bases and J by 0 bases, with 10 bases between. The CDR3 here is CASSKASSSYNEQFF. DNA for the CDR3: TGTGCCAGTAGTAAAGCTTCTAGCTCCTACAATGAGCAGTTCTTC.

V is TRBV19 and J is TRBJ2-7; 7 nucleotides agree with TRBD1. Germline V CDR1 and CDR2: LNHDA, SQIVND (reference sequence). After removal of 6 bases from V and 0 bases from J, the junction contained 5 bases not matched to a gene. The CDR3 sequence is 14 residues long. Written as DNA, the CDR3 is TGTGCCAGTAGGCGGACAGGCAACTCCTACGAGCAGTACTTC. This gives the protein CASRRTGNSYEQYF.

This clone has a count of ten or more. V usage is TRBV7-9 and J usage is TRBJ2-2, with 7 nucleotides matching TRBD1. Germline lookup yields CDR1 SEHNR and CDR2 FQNEAQ (reference sequence). The CDR3 runs 15 residues. Trimming cost V 6 bases and J 0 bases; bases outside gene matches: 4. The CDR3 is CASRKGATNTGELFF. DNA for the CDR3: TGTGCCAGCAGAAAGGGGGCGACGAACACCGGGGAGCTGTTTTTT.

J is TRBJ2-1 and V is TRBV19, with 11 bases fitting TRBD1. The germline gives CDR1 LNHDA, CDR2 SQIVND (reference sequence). CDR3 size: 15 residues. J was trimmed by 5 bases and V by 7 bases; bases with no gene match: 7. The CDR3 region is CASNPGQGGHNEQFF. CDR3 in DNA: TGTGCCAGTAACCCGGGACAGGGGGGCCACAATGAGCAGTTCTTC.

This chain links TRBV28 with TRBJ1-1; 8 nucleotides line up with TRBD1. The V and J ends lost 3 bases and 1 base, in that order; junction bases with no gene match: 7. Per the germline V gene, CDR1 is MDHEN and CDR2 is SYDVKM. The CDR3 covers 16 residues. The CDR3 nucleotides read TGTGCCAGCAGTTTCCCGGACAGGGCAGAGAACACTGAAGCTTTCTTT. Protein sequence: CASSFPDRAENTEAFF.

The chain combines TRBV30 with TRBJ1-5; maybe TRBD1 (6 bases). Trimming removed 2 bases at V and 5 bases at J, with 16 bases between. Germline assignment: CDR1 GTSNPN and CDR2 SVGIG (reference sequence). This CDR3 region has 15 residues. CDR3 coding DNA: TGTGCCTGGAGTCGGGGGGGCATCGGGCATCAGCCCCAGCATTTT. Translating gives CAWSRGGIGHQPQHF.

This chain uses TRBV12-5 with TRBJ1-5; maybe TRBD1 (5 bases). The CDR3 length is 17 residues. The V gene's germline CDR1 is LGHNT and CDR2 FRNRAP. With 1 base removed from V and 11 bases from J, the gap between germline ends came to 24 bases. CDR3 DNA sequence: TGTGCTAGTGGTTTGGACCTAACATTGGACATCGCGGGGACCCAGCATTTT. Protein product: CASGLDLTLDIAGTQHF.

This clone has a single count. The V and J genes are TRBV3-1 (or the pseudogene TRBV3-2) and TRBJ1-4; 7 nucleotides match TRBD1. Trimming at V came to 4 bases and at J to 8 bases, leaving 10 bases not matched to a gene. The germline CDR1 and CDR2 sequences are LGHDT and YNNKEL (reference sequence). The CDR3 has 15 residues. CDR3 in DNA: TGTGCCAGCAGCCGCCGACAGGGAGGAGAGGAAAAACTGTTTTTT. It codes for CASSRRQGGEEKLFF.

The genes are TRBV15 and TRBJ2-7; D perhaps matches TRBD1 (7 bases). The CDR3 extends over 19 amino acids. Looked up from germline, CDR1 is LNHNV and CDR2 is YYDKDF (reference sequence). V lost 1 base, J lost 1 base, and 23 bases lay in between. The chain's CDR3 is CATSRGLGRRQGQSYEQYF. The CDR3 DNA reads as TGTGCCACCAGCAGAGGCTTGGGGAGGCGACAGGGACAGTCCTACGAGCAGTACTTC. Full variable domain (missing parts from reference TRBV15 and TRBJ2-7): DAMVIQNPRYQVTQFGKPVTLSCSQTLNHNVMYWYQQKSSQAPKLLFHYYDKDFNNEADTPDNFQSRRPNTSFCFLDIRSPGLGDTAMYLCATSRGLGRRQGQSYEQYFGPGTRLTVT.

The V gene is TRBV28, the J gene TRBJ1-3; D is perhaps TRBD1 (6 bases). The length of the CDR3 is 16 residues. With 6 bases removed from V and 0 bases from J, the gap between germline ends came to 15 bases. The germline V gene has CDR1 MDHEN and CDR2 SYDVKM. The CDR3 DNA is TGTGCCAGCAGGACCGGGACATGGAACTCTGGAAACACCATATATTTT. This translates into CASRTGTWNSGNTIYF.

Regarding this clone: Distinct nucleotide sequences in the sample also encode this CDR3. The chain links TRBV5-1 to TRBJ2-7; 7 positions agree with TRBD2. CDR1 is SGHRS, CDR2 YFSETQ, per germline. The CDR3 spans 14 residues. V was clipped by 3 bases and J by 1 base; unmatched bases: 4. CDR3 nucleotides: TGCGCCAGCAGCTCCCAGGGAGGGTCCTACGAGCAGTACTTC. Amino acids: CASSSQGGSYEQYF.

The chain recombines TRBV5-1 with TRBJ1-1, with 9 bases matching TRBD1. The germline CDR1 and CDR2 sequences are SGHRS and YFSETQ. Trimming at V came to 4 bases and at J to 10 bases, leaving 11 bases not matched to a gene. CDR3 length: 14 residues. The chain's CDR3 is CASSPVPGQGAAFF. CDR3 coding DNA: TGCGCCAGCAGCCCGGTCCCGGGACAGGGTGCAGCTTTCTTT.

This rearrangement joins TRBV5-1 to TRBJ2-7; D possibly corresponds to TRBD2 (5 bases). Germline V gene lookup returns CDR1 SGHRS and CDR2 YFSETQ. The CDR3 contains 14 residues. Trimming took off 1 base at V and 5 bases at J, with 13 bases between the two ends. This CDR3 reads CASSLREGTHEQYF. The CDR3 nucleotides read TGCGCCAGCAGCTTGAGAGAGGGTACCCACGAGCAGTACTTC.